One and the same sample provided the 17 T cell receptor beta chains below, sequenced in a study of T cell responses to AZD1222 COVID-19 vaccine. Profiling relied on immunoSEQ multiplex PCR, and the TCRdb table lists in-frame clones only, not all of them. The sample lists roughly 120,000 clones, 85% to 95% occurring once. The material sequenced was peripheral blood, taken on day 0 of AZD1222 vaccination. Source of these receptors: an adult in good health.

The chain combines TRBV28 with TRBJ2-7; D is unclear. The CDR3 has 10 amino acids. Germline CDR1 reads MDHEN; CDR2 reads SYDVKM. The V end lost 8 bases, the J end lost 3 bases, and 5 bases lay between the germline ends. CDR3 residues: CASGFYEQYF. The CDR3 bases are TGTGCCAGCGGGTTCTACGAGCAGTACTTC.

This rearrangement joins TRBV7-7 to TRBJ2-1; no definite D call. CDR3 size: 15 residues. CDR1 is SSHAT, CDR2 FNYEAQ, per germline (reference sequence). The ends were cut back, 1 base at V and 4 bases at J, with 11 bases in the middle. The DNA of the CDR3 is TGTGCCAGCAGCTTAGGTCCAGAACTATACAATGAGCAGTTCTTC. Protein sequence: CASSLGPELYNEQFF.

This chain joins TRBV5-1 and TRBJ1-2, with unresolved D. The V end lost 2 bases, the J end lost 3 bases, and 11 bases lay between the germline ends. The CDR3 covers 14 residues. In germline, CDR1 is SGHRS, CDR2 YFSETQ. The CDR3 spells CASSFGGFDYGYTF. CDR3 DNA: TGCGCCAGCAGCTTTGGAGGATTCGACTATGGCTACACCTTC.

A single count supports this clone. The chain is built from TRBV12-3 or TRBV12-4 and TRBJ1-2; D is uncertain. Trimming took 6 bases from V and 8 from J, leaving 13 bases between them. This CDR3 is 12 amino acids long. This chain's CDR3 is CASSNSYRGYTF. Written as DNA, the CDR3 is TGTGCCAGCAGCAACTCGTATAGGGGCTACACCTTC.

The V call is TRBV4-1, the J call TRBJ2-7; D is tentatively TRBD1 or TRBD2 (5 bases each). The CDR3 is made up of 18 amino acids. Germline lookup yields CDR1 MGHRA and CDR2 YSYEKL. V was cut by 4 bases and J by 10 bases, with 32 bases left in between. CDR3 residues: CASSLNVWGPRPSQGQYF. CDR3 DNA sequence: TGCGCCAGCAGCCTAAACGTGTGGGGACCTCGGCCCTCTCAGGGTCAGTACTTC.

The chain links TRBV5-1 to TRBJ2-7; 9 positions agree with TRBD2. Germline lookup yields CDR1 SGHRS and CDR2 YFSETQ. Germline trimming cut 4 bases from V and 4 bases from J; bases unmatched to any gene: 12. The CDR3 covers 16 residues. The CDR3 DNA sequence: TGCGCCAGCAGCCCCGAGGCTAGCGGGATAGGGTACGAGCAGTACTTC. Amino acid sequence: CASSPEASGIGYEQYF.

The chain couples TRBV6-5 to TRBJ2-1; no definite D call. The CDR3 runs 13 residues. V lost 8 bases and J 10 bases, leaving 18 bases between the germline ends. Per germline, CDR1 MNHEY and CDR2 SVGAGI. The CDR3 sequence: CASGHRSIKEQFF. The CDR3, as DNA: TGTGCCAGCGGCCATCGAAGCATTAAGGAGCAGTTCTTC.

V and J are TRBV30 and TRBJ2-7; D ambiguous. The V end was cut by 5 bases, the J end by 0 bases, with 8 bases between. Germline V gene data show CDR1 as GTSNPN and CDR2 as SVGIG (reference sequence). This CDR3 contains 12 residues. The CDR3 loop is CAWSSNSYEQYF. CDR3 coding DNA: TGTGCCTGGTCCAGCAACTCCTACGAGCAGTACTTC.

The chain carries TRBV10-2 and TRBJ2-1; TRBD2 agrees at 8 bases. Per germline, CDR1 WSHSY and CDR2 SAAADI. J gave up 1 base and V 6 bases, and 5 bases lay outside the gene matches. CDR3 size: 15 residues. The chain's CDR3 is CASRPTSGSYNEQFF. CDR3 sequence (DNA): TGCGCCAGCAGGCCCACTAGCGGTTCCTACAATGAGCAGTTCTTC.

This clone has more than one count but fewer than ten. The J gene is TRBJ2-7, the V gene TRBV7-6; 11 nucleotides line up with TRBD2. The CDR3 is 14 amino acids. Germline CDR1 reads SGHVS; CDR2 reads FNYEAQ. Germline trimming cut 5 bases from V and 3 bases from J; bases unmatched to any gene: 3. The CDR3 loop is CASSPTSGSYEQYF. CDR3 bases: TGTGCCAGCAGCCCTACTAGCGGGAGCTACGAGCAGTACTTC.

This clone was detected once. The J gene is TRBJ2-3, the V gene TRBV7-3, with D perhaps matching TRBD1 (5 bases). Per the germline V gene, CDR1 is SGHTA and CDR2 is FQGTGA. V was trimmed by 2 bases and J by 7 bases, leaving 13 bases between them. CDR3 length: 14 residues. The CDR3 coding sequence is TGTGCCAGCAGCTTAGGGGCCTTCCGATATACGCAGTATTTT. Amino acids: CASSLGAFRYTQYF.

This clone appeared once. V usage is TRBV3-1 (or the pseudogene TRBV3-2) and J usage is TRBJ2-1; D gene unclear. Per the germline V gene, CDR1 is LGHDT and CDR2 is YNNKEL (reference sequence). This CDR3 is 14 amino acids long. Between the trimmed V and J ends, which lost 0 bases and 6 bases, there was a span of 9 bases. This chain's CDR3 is CASSQDATPNEQFF. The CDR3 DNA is TGTGCCAGCAGCCAAGACGCAACGCCCAATGAGCAGTTCTTC.

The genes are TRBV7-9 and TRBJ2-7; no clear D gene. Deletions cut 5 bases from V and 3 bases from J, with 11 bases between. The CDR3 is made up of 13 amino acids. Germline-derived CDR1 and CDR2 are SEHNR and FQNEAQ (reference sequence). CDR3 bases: TGTGCCAGCAGCCGCCGAGACGGCTACGAGCAGTACTTC. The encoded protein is CASSRRDGYEQYF.

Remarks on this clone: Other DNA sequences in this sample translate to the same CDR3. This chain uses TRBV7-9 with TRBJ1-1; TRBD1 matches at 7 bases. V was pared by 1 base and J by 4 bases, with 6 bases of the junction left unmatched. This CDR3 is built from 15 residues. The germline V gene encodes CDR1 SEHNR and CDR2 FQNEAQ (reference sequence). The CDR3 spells CASSLEQGWTTEAFF. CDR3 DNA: TGTGCCAGCAGCTTAGAACAGGGGTGGACCACTGAAGCTTTCTTT.

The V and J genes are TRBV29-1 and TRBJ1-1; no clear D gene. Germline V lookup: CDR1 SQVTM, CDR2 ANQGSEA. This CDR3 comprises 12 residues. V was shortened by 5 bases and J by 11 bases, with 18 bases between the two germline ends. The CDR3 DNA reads TGCAGCGTTCGATTGTTGGCAGGACGGGCTTTCTTT. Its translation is CSVRLLAGRAFF. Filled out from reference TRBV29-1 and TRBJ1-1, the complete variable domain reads SAVISQKPSRDICQRGTSLTIQCQVDSQVTMMFWYRQQPGQSLTLIATANQGSEATYESGFVIDKFPISRPNLTFSTLTVSNMSPEDSSIYLCSVRLLAGRAFFGQGTRLTVV.

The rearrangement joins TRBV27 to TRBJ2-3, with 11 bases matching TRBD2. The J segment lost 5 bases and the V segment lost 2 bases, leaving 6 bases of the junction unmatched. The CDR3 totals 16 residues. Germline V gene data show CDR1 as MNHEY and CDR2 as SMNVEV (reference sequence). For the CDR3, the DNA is TGTGCCAGCAGTTTAACAACTAGCGGGAGAGTAGATACGCAGTATTTT. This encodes CASSLTTSGRVDTQYF.

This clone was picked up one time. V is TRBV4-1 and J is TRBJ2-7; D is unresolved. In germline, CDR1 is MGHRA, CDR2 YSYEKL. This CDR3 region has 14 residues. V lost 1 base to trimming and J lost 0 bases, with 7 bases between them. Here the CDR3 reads CASSQGRSSYEQYF. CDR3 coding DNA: TGCGCCAGCAGCCAAGGCAGGAGCTCCTACGAGCAGTACTTC.